This TCR beta chain was sequenced for a study of OX40 agonist ivuxolimab in advanced cancers. On the study more broadly: People who had prior anti-PD-1, anti-PD-L1 or anti-CTLA-4 therapy could take part, and under 45% had some.

Sequencing was performed with immunoSEQ multiplex PCR; in TCRdb, only in-frame clones are kept and a portion is missing. The repertoire holds more than 60,000 clones, 65% to 85% seen once, with 4.4% in the top ten. Blood sampling was done at baseline, cycle 4 day 1, and cycle 7 day 1. The table lists this clone with a few counts. Its cognate antigen is unknown. Per the germline V gene, CDR1 is SNHLY and CDR2 is FYNNEI. The germline V and J ends were trimmed by 6 bases and 3 bases, with 3 bases remaining between them. The CDR3 has 12 amino acids. Study-wide results and caveats: At 0.1 to 3.0 mg/kg and by week 6, clonal expansion occurred in CD4+ and CD8+ blood T cells.

This chain connects TRBV2 to TRBJ1-6, with D hard to call. Sequencing used CD4+ or CD8+ T cells sorted from blood, obtained in a trial of the OX40 agonist ivuxolimab. This receptor was identified in an adult with an advanced solid tumor such as melanoma, head and neck, liver or kidney cancer. CDR3 protein: CASRGYNSPLHF. Here the CDR3 DNA reads TGTGCCAGCAGGGGCTATAATTCACCCCTCCACTTT.